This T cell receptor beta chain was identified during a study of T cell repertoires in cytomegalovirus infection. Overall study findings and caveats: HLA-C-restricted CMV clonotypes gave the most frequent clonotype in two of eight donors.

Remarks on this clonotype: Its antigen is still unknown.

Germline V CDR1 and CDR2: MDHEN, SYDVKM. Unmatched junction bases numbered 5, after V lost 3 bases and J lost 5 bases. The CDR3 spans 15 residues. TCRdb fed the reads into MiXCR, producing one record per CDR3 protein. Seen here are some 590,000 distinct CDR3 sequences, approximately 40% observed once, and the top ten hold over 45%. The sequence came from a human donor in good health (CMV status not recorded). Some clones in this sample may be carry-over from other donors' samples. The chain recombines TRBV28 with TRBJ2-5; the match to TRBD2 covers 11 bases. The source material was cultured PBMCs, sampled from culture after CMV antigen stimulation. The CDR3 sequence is CASSFRSGGEETQYF. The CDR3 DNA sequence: TGTGCCAGCAGTTTCCGTAGCGGGGGGGAGGAGACCCAGTACTTC.